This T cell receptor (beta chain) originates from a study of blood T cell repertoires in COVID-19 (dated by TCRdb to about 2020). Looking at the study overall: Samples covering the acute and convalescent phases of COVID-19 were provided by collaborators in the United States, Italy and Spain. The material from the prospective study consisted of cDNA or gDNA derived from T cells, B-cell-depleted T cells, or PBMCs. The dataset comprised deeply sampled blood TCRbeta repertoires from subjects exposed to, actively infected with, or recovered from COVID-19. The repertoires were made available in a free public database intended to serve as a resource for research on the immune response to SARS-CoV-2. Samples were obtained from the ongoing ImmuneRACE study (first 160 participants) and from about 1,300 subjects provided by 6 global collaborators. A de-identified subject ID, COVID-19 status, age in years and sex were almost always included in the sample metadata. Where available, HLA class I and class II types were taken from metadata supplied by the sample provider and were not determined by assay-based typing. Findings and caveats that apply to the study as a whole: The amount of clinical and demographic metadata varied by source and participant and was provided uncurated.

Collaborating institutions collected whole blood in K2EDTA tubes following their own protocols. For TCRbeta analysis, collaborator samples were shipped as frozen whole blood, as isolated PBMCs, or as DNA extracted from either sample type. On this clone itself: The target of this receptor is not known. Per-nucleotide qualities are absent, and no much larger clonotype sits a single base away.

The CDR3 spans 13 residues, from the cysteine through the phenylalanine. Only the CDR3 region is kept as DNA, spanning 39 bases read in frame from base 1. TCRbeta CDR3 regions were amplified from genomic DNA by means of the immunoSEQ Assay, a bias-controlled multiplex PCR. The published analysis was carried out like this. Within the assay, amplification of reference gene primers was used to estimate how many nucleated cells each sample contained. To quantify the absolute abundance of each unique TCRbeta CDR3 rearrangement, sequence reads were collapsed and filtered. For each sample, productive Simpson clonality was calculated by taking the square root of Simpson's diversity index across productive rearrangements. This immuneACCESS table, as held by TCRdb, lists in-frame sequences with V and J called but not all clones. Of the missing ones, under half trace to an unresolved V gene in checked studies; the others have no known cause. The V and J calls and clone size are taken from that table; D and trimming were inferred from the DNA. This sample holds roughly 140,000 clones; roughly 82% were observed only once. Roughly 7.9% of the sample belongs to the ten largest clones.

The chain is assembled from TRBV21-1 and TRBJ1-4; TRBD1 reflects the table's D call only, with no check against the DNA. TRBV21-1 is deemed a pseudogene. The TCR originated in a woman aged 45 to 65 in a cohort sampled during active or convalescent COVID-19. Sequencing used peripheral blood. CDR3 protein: CKTAETTNEKLFF. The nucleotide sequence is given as TGTAAGACAGCTGAGACAACTAATGAAAAACTGTTTTTT.